This entry features one T cell receptor beta chain sequence. Germline assignment: CDR1 MDHEN and CDR2 SYDVKM. This CDR3 is built from 15 residues. The J segment lost 6 bases and the V segment lost 4 bases, leaving 9 bases of the junction unmatched. This entry is derived from a study of blood T cell repertoires in COVID-19. Study overall: Material from acute and convalescent COVID-19 was sourced from the United States, Italy and Spain. The analysed material was cDNA or gDNA that came from T cells, B-cell-depleted T cells, or PBMCs.

One Seattle source followed patients from active infection through their disease course. TCRdb's copy holds only in-frame clones and misses some; the assay was immunoSEQ multiplex PCR. The table lists roughly 250,000 clones, about 85% of them singletons. The V and J genes are TRBV28 and TRBJ2-3; 8 bases agree with TRBD1. Sequenced sample: peripheral blood. The sequence came from a human donor with COVID-19, enrolled during active disease. The donor label of this sample is uncertain. The DNA for the CDR3 is TGTGCCAGCAGTTCGGACAGGGATGTTATGGATACGCAGTATTTT. It specifies CASSSDRDVMDTQYF.